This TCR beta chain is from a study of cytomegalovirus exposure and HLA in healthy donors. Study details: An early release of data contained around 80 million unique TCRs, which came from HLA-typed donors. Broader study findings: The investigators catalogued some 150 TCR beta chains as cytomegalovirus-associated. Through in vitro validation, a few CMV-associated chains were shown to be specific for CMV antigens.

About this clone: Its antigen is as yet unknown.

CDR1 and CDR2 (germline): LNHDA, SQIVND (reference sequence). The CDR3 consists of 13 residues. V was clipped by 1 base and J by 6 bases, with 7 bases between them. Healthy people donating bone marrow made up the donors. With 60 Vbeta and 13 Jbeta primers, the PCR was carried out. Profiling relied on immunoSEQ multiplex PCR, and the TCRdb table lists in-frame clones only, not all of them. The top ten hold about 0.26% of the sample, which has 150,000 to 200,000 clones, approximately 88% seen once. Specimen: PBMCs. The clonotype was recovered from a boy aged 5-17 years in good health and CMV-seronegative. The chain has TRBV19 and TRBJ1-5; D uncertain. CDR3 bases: TGTGCCAGTAGTATAGCCGCGGGTCAGCCCCAGCATTTT. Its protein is CASSIAAGQPQHF.